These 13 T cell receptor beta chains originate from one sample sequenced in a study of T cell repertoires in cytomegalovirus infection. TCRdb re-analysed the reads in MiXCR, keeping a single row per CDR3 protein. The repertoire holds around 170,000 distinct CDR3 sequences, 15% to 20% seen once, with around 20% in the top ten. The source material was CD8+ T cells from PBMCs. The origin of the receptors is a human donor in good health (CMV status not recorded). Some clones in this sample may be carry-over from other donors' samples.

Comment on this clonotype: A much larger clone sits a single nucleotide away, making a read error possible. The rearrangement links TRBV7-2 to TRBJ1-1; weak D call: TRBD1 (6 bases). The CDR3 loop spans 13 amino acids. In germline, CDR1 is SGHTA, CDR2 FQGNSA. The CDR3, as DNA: TGTGCCATCAGCTTAGAGGGGGGCCCTGAAGCTTTCTTT. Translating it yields CAISLEGGPEAFF.

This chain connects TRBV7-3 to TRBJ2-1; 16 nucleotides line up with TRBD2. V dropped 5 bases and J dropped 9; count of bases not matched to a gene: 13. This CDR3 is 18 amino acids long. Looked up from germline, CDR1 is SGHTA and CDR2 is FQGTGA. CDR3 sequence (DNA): TGTGCCAGCAGCCGCGTGGGGACTAGCGGGGGGGCAAGCATTGAGCAGTTCTTC. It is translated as CASSRVGTSGGASIEQFF.

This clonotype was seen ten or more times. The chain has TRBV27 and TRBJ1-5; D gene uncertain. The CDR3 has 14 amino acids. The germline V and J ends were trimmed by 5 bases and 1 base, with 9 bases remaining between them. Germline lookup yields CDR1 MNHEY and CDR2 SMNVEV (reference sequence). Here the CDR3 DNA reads TGTGCCAGCAGTACCCGCAGAAGCAATCAGCCCCAGCATTTT. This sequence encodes CASSTRRSNQPQHF.

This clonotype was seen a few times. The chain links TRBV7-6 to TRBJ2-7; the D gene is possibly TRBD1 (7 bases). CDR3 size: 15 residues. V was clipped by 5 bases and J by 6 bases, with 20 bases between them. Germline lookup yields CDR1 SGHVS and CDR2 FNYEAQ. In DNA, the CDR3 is TGTGCCAGCAGCCCAGGGCGGAGGGGGCCAATCGAGCAGTACTTC. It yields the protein CASSPGRRGPIEQYF. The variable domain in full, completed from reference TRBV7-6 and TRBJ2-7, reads GAGVSQSPRYKVTKRGQDVALRCDPISGHVSLYWYRQALGQGPEFLTYFNYEAQQDKSGLPNDRFSAERPEGSISTLTIQRTEQRDSAMYRCASSPGRRGPIEQYFGPGTRLTVT.

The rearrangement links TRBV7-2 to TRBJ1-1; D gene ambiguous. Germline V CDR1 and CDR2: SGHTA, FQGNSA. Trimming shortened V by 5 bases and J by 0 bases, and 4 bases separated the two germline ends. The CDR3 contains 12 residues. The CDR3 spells CASSPMNTEAFF. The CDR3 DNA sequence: TGTGCCAGCAGCCCGATGAACACTGAAGCTTTCTTT. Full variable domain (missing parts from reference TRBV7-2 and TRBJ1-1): GAGVSQSPSNKVTEKGKDVELRCDPISGHTALYWYRQSLGQGLEFLIYFQGNSAPDKSGLPSDRFSAERTGGSVSTLTIQRTQQEDSAVYLCASSPMNTEAFFGQGTRLTVV.

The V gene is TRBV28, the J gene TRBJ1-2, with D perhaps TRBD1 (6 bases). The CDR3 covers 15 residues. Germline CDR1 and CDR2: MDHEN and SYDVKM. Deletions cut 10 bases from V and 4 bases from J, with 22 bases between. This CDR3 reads CATEREGDLIYGYTF. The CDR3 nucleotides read TGTGCCACCGAGCGGGAGGGGGACCTCATCTATGGCTACACCTTC.

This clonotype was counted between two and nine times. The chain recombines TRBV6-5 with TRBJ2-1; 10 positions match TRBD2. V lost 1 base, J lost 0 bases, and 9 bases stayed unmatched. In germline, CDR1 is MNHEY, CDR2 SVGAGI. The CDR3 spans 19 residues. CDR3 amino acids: CASSYLPGLAESSYNEQFF. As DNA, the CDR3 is TGTGCCAGCAGTTACTTGCCCGGACTAGCGGAAAGCTCCTACAATGAGCAGTTCTTC.

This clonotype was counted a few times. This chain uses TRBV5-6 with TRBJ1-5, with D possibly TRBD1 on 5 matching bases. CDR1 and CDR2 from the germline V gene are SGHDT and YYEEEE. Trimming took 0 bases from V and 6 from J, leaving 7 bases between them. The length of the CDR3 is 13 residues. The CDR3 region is CASSLGDGQPQHF. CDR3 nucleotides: TGTGCCAGCAGCTTGGGGGACGGTCAGCCCCAGCATTTT.

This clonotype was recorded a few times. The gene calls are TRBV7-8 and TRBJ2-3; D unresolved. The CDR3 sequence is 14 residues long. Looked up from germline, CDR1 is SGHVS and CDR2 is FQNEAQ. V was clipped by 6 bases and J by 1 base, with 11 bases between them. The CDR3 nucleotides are TGTGCCAGCAGACTTTTTACACGCACAGATACGCAGTATTTT. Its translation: CASRLFTRTDTQYF.

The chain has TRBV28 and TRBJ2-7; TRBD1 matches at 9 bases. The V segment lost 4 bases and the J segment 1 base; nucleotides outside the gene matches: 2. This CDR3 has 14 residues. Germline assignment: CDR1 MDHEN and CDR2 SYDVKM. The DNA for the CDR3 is TGTGCCAGCAGTTACGGGACAGGGTCCTACGAGCAGTACTTC. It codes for CASSYGTGSYEQYF. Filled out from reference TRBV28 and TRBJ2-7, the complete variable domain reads DVKVTQSSRYLVKRTGEKVFLECVQDMDHENMFWYRQDPGLGLRLIYFSYDVKMKEKGDIPEGYSVSREKKERFSLILESASTNQTSMYLCASSYGTGSYEQYFGPGTRLTVT.

CDR3 residues: CASSLDRESSTNEKLFF. The CDR3 DNA reads as TGTGCCAGCAGCTTAGACAGGGAGTCCTCAACTAATGAAAAACTGTTTTTT. The V gene is TRBV7-2, the J gene TRBJ1-4, with D perhaps matching TRBD1 (6 bases). In germline, CDR1 is SGHTA, CDR2 FQGNSA. V lost 1 base, J lost 0 bases, and 12 bases lay in between. The CDR3 has 17 residues.

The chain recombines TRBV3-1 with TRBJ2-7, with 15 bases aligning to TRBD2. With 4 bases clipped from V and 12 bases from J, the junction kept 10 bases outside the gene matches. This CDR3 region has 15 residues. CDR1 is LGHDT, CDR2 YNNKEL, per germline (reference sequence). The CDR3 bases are TGTGCCAGCAGCCTGGGACTAGCGGGAGGCCCTCCTCTGTACTTC. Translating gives CASSLGLAGGPPLYF.

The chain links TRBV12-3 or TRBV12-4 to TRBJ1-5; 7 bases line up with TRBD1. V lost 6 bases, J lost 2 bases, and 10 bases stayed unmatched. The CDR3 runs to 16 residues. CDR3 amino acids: CASSLTPGTGNQPQHF. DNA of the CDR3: TGTGCCAGCAGCCTTACCCCTGGGACAGGCAATCAGCCCCAGCATTTT.